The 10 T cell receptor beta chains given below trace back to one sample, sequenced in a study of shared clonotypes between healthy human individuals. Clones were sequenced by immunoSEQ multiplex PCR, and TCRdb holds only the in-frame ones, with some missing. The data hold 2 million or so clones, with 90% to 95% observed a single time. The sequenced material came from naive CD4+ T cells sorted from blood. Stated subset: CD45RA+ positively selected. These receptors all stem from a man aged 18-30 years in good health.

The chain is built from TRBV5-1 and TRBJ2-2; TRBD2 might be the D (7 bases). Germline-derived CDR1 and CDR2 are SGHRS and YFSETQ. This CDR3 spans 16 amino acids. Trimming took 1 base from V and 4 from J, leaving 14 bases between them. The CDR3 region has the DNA TGCGCCAGCAGCTTGTCCGCGGGGGCCCCCACCGGGGAGCTGTTTTTT. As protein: CASSLSAGAPTGELFF.

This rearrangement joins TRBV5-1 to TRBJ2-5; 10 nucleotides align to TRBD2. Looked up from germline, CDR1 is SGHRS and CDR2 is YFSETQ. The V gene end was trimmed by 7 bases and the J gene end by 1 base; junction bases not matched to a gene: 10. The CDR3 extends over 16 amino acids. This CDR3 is CASQKLAGSAQETQYF. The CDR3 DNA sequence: TGCGCCAGCCAAAAACTAGCGGGAAGTGCCCAAGAGACCCAGTACTTC.

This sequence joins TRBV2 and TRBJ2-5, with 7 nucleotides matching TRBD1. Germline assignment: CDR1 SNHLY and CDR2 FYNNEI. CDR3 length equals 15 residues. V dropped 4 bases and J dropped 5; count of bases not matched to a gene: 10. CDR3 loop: CASSGQGLREETQYF. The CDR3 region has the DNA TGTGCCAGCAGTGGACAGGGCCTAAGAGAGGAGACCCAGTACTTC.

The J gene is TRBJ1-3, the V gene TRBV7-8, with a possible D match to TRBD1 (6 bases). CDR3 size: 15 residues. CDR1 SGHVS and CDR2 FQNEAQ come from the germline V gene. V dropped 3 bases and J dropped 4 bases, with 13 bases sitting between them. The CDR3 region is CASSFQGSTGNTIYF. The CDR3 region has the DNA TGTGCCAGCAGCTTTCAGGGGTCTACCGGAAACACCATATATTTT. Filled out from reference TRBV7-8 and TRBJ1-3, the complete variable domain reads GAGVSQSPRYKVAKRGQDVALRCDPISGHVSLFWYQQALGQGPEFLTYFQNEAQLDKSGLPSDRFFAERPEGSVSTLKIQRTQQEDSAVYLCASSFQGSTGNTIYFGEGSWLTVV.

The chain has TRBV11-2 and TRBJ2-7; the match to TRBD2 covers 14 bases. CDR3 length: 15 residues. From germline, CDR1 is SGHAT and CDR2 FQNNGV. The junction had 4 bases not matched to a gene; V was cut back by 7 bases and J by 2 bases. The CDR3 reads CASTRLAGGPYEQYF. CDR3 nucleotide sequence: TGTGCCAGCACCCGACTAGCGGGAGGGCCCTACGAGCAGTACTTC. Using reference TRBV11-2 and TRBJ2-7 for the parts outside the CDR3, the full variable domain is EAGVAQSPRYKIIEKRQSVAFWCNPISGHATLYWYQQILGQGPKLLIQFQNNGVVDDSQLPKDRFSAERLKGVDSTLKIQPAKLEDSAVYLCASTRLAGGPYEQYFGPGTRLTVT.

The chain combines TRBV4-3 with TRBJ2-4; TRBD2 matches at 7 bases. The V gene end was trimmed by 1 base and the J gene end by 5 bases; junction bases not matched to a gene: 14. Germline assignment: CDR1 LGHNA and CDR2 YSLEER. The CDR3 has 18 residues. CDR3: CASSQAPHSSGLENIQYF. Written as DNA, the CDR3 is TGCGCCAGCAGCCAAGCCCCGCATTCTAGCGGTCTTGAAAACATTCAGTACTTC.

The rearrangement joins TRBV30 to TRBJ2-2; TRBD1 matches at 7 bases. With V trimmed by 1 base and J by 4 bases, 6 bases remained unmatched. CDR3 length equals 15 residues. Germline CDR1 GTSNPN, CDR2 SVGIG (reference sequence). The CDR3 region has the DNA TGTGCCTGGAGTGCGTGGGACAGAGCCACCGGGGAGCTGTTTTTT. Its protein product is CAWSAWDRATGELFF. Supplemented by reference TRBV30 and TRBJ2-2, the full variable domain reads SQTIHQWPATLVQPVGSPLSLECTVEGTSNPNLYWYRQAAGRGLQLLFYSVGIGQISSEVPQNLSASRPQDRQFILSSKKLLLSDSGFYLCAWSAWDRATGELFFGEGSRLTVL.

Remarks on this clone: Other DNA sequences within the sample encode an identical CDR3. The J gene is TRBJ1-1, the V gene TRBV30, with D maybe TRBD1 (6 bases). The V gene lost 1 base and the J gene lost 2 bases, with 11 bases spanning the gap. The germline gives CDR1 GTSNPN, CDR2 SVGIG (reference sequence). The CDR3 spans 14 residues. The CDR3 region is CAWSAGTLNTEAFF. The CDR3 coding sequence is TGTGCCTGGAGTGCAGGGACACTAAACACTGAAGCTTTCTTT.

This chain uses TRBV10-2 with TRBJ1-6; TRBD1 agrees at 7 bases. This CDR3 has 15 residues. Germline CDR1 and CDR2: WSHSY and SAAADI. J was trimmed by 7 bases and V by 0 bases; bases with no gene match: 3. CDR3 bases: TGCGCCAGCAGTGAGTCATCAGGGGGGAATTCACCCCTCCACTTT. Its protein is CASSESSGGNSPLHF.

CDR3 DNA sequence: TGCGCCAGCAGCTTGTTAGATACCGGGAACACTGAAGCTTTCTTT. Its translation is CASSLLDTGNTEAFF. The V gene is TRBV5-1, the J gene TRBJ1-1; D ambiguous. V lost 1 base to trimming and J lost 1 base, with 11 bases between them. Germline loops: CDR1 SGHRS, CDR2 YFSETQ. The CDR3 loop spans 15 amino acids.